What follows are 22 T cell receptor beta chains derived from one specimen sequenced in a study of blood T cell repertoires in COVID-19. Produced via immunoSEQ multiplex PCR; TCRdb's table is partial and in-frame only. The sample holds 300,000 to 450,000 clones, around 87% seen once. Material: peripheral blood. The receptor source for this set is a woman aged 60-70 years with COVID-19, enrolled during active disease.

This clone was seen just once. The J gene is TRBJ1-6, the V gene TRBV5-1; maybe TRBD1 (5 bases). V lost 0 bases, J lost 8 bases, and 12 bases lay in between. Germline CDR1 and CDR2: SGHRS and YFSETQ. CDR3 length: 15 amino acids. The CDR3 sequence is CASSLETGGHSPLHF. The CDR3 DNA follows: TGCGCCAGCAGCTTGGAGACGGGGGGACATTCACCCCTCCACTTT.

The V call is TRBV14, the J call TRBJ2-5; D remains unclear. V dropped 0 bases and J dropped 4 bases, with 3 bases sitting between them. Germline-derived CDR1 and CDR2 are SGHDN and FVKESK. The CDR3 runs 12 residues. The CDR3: CASSQDLETQYF. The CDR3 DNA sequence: TGTGCCAGCAGCCAAGATCTAGAGACCCAGTACTTC.

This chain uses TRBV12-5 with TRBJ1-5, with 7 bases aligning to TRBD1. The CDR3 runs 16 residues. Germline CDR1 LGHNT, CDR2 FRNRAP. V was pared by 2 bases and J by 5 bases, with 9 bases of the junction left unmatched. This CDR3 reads CASGLIRWQGDQPQHF. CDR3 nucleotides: TGTGCTAGTGGTTTGATTCGGTGGCAGGGGGATCAGCCCCAGCATTTT. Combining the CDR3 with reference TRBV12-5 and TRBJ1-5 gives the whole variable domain DARVTQTPRHKVTEMGQEVTMRCQPILGHNTVFWYRQTMMQGLELLAYFRNRAPLDDSGMPKDRFSAEMPDATLATLKIQPSEPRDSAVYFCASGLIRWQGDQPQHFGDGTRLSIL.

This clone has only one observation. CDR3 bases: TGTGCCAGTAGTATAGACAGGGGGCCTGGAAACACCATATATTTT. It yields the protein CASSIDRGPGNTIYF. V usage is TRBV19 and J usage is TRBJ1-3; 8 bases map to TRBD1. This CDR3 comprises 15 residues. CDR1 is LNHDA and CDR2 is SQIVND in the germline V gene (reference sequence). V was clipped by 0 bases and J by 2 bases; unmatched bases: 0.

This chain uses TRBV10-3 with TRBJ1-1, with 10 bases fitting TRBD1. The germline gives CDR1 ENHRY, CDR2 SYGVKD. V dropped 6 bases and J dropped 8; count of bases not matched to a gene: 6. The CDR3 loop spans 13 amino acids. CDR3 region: CAIRGQGLGEAFF. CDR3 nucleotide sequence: TGTGCCATCAGGGGACAGGGGCTAGGAGAAGCTTTCTTT.

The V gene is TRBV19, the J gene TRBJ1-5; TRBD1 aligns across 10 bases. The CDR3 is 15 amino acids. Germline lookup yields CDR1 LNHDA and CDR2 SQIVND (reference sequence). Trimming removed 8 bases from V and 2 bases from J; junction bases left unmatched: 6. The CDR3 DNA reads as TGTGCCAGTTATACCGGGACAGGGGGCAATCAGCCCCAGCATTTT. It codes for CASYTGTGGNQPQHF.

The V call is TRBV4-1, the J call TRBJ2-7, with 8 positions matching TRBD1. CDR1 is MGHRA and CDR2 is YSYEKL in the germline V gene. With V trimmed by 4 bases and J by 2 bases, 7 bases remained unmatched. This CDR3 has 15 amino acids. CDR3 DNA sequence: TGCGCCAGCAGCCCGACGCGGGACAGGACCTACGAGCAGTACTTC. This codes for CASSPTRDRTYEQYF.

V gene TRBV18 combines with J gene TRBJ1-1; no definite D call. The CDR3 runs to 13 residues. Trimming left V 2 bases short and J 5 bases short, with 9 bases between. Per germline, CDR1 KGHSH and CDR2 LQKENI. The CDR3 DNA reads TGTGCCAGCTCACCAGCCTCGGGGACTGAAGCTTTCTTT. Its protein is CASSPASGTEAFF. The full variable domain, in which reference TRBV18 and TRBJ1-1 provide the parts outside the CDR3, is NAGVMQNPRHLVRRRGQEARLRCSPMKGHSHVYWYRQLPEEGLKFMVYLQKENIIDESGMPKERFSAEFPKEGPSILRIQQVVRGDSAAYFCASSPASGTEAFFGQGTRLTVV.

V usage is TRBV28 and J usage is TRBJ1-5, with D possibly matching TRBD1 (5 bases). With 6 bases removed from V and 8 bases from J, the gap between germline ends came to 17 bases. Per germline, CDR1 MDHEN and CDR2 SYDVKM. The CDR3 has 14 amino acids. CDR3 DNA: TGTGCCAGCAGCCCTTCGGGGGTAGGGAAGCCCCAGCATTTT. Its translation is CASSPSGVGKPQHF.

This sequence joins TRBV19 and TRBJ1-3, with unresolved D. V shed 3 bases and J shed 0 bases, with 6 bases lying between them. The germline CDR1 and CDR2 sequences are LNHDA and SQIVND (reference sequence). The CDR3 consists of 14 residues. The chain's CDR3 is CASSMGTSGNTIYF. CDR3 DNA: TGTGCCAGTAGTATGGGCACCTCTGGAAACACCATATATTTT.

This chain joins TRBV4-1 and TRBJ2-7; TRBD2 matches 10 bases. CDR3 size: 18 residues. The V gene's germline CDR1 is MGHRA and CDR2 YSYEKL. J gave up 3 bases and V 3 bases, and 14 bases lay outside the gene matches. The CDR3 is CASSHLLSRGLARYEQYF. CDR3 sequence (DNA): TGCGCCAGCAGCCACCTCCTAAGCCGGGGACTAGCGCGCTACGAGCAGTACTTC.

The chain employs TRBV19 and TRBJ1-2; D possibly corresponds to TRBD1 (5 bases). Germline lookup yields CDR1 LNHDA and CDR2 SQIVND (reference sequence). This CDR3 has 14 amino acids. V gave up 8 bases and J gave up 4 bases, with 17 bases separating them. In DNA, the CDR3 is TGTGCCAGTGCCCGGGGGAAGGTCCGCTATGGCTACACCTTC. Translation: CASARGKVRYGYTF.

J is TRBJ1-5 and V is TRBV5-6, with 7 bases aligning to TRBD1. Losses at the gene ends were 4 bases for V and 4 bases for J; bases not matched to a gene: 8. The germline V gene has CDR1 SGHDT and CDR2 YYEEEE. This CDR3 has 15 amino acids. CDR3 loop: CASSQMDRSNQPQHF. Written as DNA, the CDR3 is TGTGCCAGCAGCCAGATGGACAGGTCAAATCAGCCCCAGCATTTT.

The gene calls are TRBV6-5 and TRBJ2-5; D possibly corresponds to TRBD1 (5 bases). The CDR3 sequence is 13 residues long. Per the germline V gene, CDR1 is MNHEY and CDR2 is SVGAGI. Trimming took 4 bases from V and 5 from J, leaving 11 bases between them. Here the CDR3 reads CASSSQGRETQYF. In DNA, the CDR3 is TGTGCCAGCAGTTCCCAGGGTAGGGAGACCCAGTACTTC.

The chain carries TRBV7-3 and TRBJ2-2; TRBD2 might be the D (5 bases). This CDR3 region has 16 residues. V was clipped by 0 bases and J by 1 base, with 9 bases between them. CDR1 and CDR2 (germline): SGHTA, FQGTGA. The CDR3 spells CASSLTPGLNTGELFF. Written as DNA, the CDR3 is TGTGCCAGCAGCTTAACACCGGGGTTGAACACCGGGGAGCTGTTTTTT.

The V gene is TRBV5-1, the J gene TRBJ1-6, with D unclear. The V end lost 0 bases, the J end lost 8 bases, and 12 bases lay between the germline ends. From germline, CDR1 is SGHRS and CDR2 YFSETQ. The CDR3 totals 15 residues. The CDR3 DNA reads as TGCGCCAGCAGCTTGGTAGGGAGGGTGGATTCACCCCTCCACTTT. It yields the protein CASSLVGRVDSPLHF.

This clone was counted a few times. As DNA, the CDR3 is TGTGCCAGCTCACCCCGGGACAGGAACGCCTACGAGCAGTACTTC. Its translation: CASSPRDRNAYEQYF. The chain is built from TRBV18 and TRBJ2-7, with 8 bases fitting TRBD1. This CDR3 is built from 15 residues. CDR1 and CDR2 (germline): KGHSH, LQKENI. J lost 2 bases, V lost 3 bases, and 6 bases had no gene match.

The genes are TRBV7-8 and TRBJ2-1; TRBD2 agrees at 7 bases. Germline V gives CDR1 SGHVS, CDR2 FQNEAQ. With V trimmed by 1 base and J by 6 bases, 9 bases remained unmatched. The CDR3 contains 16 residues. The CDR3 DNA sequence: TGTGCCAGCAGCTTAGAACTCTTGGGGGGGACCAATGAGCAGTTCTTC. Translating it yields CASSLELLGGTNEQFF.

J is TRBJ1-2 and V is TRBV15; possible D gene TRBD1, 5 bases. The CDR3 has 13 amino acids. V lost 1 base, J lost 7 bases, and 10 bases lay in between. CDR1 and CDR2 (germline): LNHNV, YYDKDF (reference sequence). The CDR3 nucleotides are TGTGCCACCAGCAGAGGAGACAGTGGTGGCTACACCTTC. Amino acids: CATSRGDSGGYTF.

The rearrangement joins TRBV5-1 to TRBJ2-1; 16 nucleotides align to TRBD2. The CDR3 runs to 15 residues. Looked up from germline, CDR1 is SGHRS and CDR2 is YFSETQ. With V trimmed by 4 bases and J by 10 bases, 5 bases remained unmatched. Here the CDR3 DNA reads TGCGCCAGCAGCGGGACTAGCGGGGGGGCAGGAGAGCAGTTCTTC. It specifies CASSGTSGGAGEQFF.

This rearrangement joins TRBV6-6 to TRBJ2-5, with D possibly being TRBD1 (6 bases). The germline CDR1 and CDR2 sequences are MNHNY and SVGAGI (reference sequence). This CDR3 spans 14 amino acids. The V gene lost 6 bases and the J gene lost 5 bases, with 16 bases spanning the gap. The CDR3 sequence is CASSPRGKSETQYF. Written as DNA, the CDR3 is TGTGCCAGCAGCCCGAGGGGGAAAAGTGAGACCCAGTACTTC.

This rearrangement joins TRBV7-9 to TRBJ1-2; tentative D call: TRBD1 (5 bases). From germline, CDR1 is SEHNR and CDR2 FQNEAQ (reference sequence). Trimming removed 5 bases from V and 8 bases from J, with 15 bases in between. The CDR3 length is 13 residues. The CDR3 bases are TGTGCCAGCAGCGCAACCCAGGGCTGGGGCTACACCTTC. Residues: CASSATQGWGYTF.